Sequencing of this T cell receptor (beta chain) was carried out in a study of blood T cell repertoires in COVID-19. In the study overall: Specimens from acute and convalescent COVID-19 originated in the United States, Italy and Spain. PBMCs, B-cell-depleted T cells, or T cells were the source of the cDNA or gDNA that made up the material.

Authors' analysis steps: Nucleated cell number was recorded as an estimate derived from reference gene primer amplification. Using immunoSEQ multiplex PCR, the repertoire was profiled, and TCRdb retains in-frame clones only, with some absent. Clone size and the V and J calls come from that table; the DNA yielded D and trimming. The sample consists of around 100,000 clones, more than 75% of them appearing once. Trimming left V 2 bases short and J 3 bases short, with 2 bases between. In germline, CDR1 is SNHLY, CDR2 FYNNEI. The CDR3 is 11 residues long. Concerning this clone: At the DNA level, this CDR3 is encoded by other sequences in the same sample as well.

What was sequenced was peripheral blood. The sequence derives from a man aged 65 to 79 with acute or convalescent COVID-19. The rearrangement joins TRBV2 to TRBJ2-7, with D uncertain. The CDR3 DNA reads TGTGCCAGCAGTGAACTCTACGAGCAGTACTTC. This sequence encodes CASSELYEQYF.